The clone carrying this TCR beta chain was recorded at least ten times. Its antigen is undetermined. The unsorted libraries were generated from a total of 2 million PBMCs, which had been stored in RNAlater at -80 C. This entry belongs to a study of neurological immune-mediated disorders. Study results and limitations: No CDR3 amino acid sequences were shared by expanded clones across subjects, suggesting private repertoires in all groups.

Synthesis of cDNA was performed by 5'RACE using 10-nucleotide random UMIs. TCRdb analysed the 5' RACE reads with MiXCR anew, one entry per CDR3 protein. The sample contains more than 70,000 distinct CDR3 sequences, 10% of which appear only once. The V gene's germline CDR1 is SGHRS and CDR2 YFSETQ. The CDR3 length is 14 residues. Trimming stripped 5 bases from V and 3 bases from J, with 14 bases between. This receptor was obtained from a man aged 35 to 55 in good health. This chain joins TRBV5-1 and TRBJ1-1, with D perhaps matching TRBD1 (5 bases). Specimen: PBMCs. The CDR3 spells CASSLDLGDTEAFF. The CDR3 DNA reads as TGCGCCAGCAGTCTTGACCTAGGGGACACTGAAGCTTTCTTT. Full variable domain (missing parts from reference TRBV5-1 and TRBJ1-1): KAGVTQTPRYLIKTRGQQVTLSCSPISGHRSVSWYQQTPGQGLQFLFEYFSETQRNKGNFPGRFSGRQFSNSRSEMNVSTLELGDSALYLCASSLDLGDTEAFFGQGTRLTVV.